These 27 T cell receptor beta chains came from one sample sequenced in a study of blood T cell repertoires in COVID-19. Sequencing used immunoSEQ multiplex PCR; TCRdb keeps in-frame clones, though not all of them. The sample yields about 260,000 clones, around 84% seen once. Sequencing was carried out using PBMCs or T cells enriched from blood (not recorded which). The source of these receptors is a man in his thirties or forties with acute COVID-19.

The rearrangement uses TRBV29-1 and TRBJ1-4, with unresolved D. V shed 4 bases and J shed 7 bases, with 13 bases lying between them. From germline, CDR1 is SQVTM and CDR2 ANQGSEA. This CDR3 is built from 13 residues. CDR3 sequence (DNA): TGCAGCGTTGGGCAGTTGGTTGGTGAAAAACTGTTTTTT. Amino acid sequence: CSVGQLVGEKLFF.

V is TRBV7-2 and J is TRBJ2-3; 9 bases line up with TRBD2. The CDR3 spans 13 residues. The trim removed 3 bases at V and 10 bases at J, leaving 5 bases unmatched. Germline V gene data show CDR1 as SGHTA and CDR2 as FQGNSA. DNA of the CDR3: TGTGCCAGCAGCTTCGGGACTAGCATGTCGCAGTATTTT. Its translation is CASSFGTSMSQYF.

The table lists this clone with a few counts. V is TRBV3-1 (or the pseudogene TRBV3-2) and J is TRBJ1-4, with 9 bases identical to TRBD1. Germline trimming cut 3 bases from V and 8 bases from J; bases unmatched to any gene: 7. This CDR3 comprises 15 residues. CDR1 and CDR2 (germline): LGHDT, YNNKEL (reference sequence). CDR3 sequence: CASSQGQGGGEKLFF. CDR3 in DNA: TGTGCCAGCAGCCAGGGACAGGGAGGTGGCGAAAAACTGTTTTTT.

This chain links TRBV6-5 with TRBJ1-5, with 7 bases lining up with TRBD1. The CDR3 runs to 15 residues. Germline loops: CDR1 MNHEY, CDR2 SVGAGI. The junction had 9 bases not matched to a gene; V was cut back by 8 bases and J by 2 bases. Here the CDR3 reads CASADRERGNQPQHF. The DNA of the CDR3 is TGTGCCAGCGCAGACAGGGAAAGGGGCAATCAGCCCCAGCATTTT.

The chain carries TRBV7-6 and TRBJ1-6; 8 bases agree with TRBD1. CDR1 SGHVS and CDR2 FNYEAQ come from the germline V gene. V was pared by 4 bases and J by 1 base, with 3 bases of the junction left unmatched. The CDR3 has 16 amino acids. The CDR3 here is CASSSQGASYNSPLHF. DNA of the CDR3: TGTGCCAGCAGCTCGCAGGGGGCGTCCTATAATTCACCCCTCCACTTT.

The genes are TRBV25-1 and TRBJ1-2; D not resolved. The CDR3 loop spans 11 amino acids. The V gene lost 4 bases and the J gene lost 7 bases, with 7 bases spanning the gap. Germline-derived CDR1 and CDR2 are MGHDK and SYGVNS. As DNA, the CDR3 is TGTGCCAGCAGTGTCGGGGTTGGCTACACCTTC. Translation gives CASSVGVGYTF.

V usage is TRBV6-2 or TRBV6-3 and J usage is TRBJ1-5; D possibly corresponds to TRBD1 (5 bases). Germline-derived CDR1 and CDR2 are MNHEY and SVGEGT. The CDR3 has 15 amino acids. Trimming removed 3 bases at V and 5 bases at J, with 14 bases between. CDR3 DNA sequence: TGTGCCAGCAGTTATATTGGGGGGTTGTATCAGCCCCAGCATTTT. This codes for CASSYIGGLYQPQHF.

This clone was picked up a small number of times. The V gene is TRBV19, the J gene TRBJ1-1; tentative D call: TRBD1 (6 bases). CDR1 is LNHDA and CDR2 is SQIVND in the germline V gene (reference sequence). CDR3 length: 14 amino acids. Trimming pared 7 bases from V and 0 bases from J, leaving 12 bases between. This chain's CDR3 is CASTTGPLNTEAFF. CDR3 sequence (DNA): TGTGCCAGTACGACAGGACCCCTGAACACTGAAGCTTTCTTT.

J is TRBJ2-1 and V is TRBV6-6; possibly TRBD2 for D (6 bases). The germline gives CDR1 MNHNY, CDR2 SVGAGI (reference sequence). The CDR3 length is 14 residues. Trimming stripped 6 bases from V and 7 bases from J, with 16 bases between. CDR3 DNA: TGTGCCAGCAGCCGGGACTCAGAGTGGAATGAGCAGTTCTTC. Protein product: CASSRDSEWNEQFF.

This chain uses TRBV7-3 with TRBJ1-6; no clear D. The CDR3 sequence is 13 residues long. Trimming stripped 3 bases from V and 7 bases from J, with 7 bases between. Germline assignment: CDR1 SGHTA and CDR2 FQGTGA. As DNA, the CDR3 is TGTGCCAGCAGCTTCCTACAGAATTCACCCCTCCACTTT. The encoded protein is CASSFLQNSPLHF.

The V gene is TRBV3-1 (or the pseudogene TRBV3-2), the J gene TRBJ1-2; no reliable D call. Germline V gene lookup returns CDR1 LGHDT and CDR2 YNNKEL (reference sequence). This CDR3 spans 14 amino acids. V dropped 3 bases and J dropped 4 bases, with 12 bases sitting between them. The CDR3 loop is CASSQLRLPYGYTF. The CDR3 DNA reads TGTGCCAGCAGCCAGCTCAGGTTGCCCTATGGCTACACCTTC.

Regarding this clone: This CDR3 is also generated by other DNA sequences in the sample. The chain is built from TRBV9 and TRBJ1-1; D perhaps matches TRBD1 (5 bases). The CDR3 totals 14 residues. V lost 0 bases, J lost 5 bases, and 11 bases lay in between. The germline CDR1 and CDR2 sequences are SGDLS and YYNGEE. The chain's CDR3 is CASSVDGGRTEAFF. In DNA form, the CDR3 reads TGTGCCAGCAGCGTAGACGGGGGTCGGACTGAAGCTTTCTTT.

V is TRBV10-1 and J is TRBJ2-1, with TRBD2 as a possible D gene (5 bases). In germline, CDR1 is WNHNN, CDR2 SYGVQD (reference sequence). V dropped 9 bases and J dropped 2 bases, with 20 bases sitting between them. This CDR3 has 16 amino acids. This CDR3 is CASWSGYATTYNEQFF. CDR3 DNA sequence: TGCGCCAGTTGGTCGGGGTATGCAACGACCTACAATGAGCAGTTCTTC.

This clone has more than one count but fewer than ten. This chain links TRBV3-1 (or the pseudogene TRBV3-2) with TRBJ1-1; D possibly corresponds to TRBD1 (5 bases). Trimming cost V 3 bases and J 0 bases, with 11 bases left between them. Germline V lookup: CDR1 LGHDT, CDR2 YNNKEL (reference sequence). The CDR3 covers 15 residues. The CDR3 DNA follows: TGTGCCAGCAGCCATCCCGACAGAATGAACACTGAAGCTTTCTTT. Its translation: CASSHPDRMNTEAFF.

This chain connects TRBV11-1 to TRBJ2-1; 9 bases line up with TRBD2. V dropped 7 bases and J dropped 6; count of bases not matched to a gene: 10. In germline, CDR1 is SGHAT, CDR2 FQDESV (reference sequence). This CDR3 comprises 15 residues. CDR3 coding DNA: TGTGCCAGCACTTTCAACCTGGGACTAGCCAATGAGCAGTTCTTC. Protein product: CASTFNLGLANEQFF. Based on the CDR3 plus reference TRBV11-1 and TRBJ2-1, the full variable domain is EAEVAQSPRYKITEKSQAVAFWCDPISGHATLYWYRQILGQGPELLVQFQDESVVDDSQLPKDRFSAERLKGVDSTLKIQPAELGDSAMYLCASTFNLGLANEQFFGPGTRLTVL.

This sequence joins TRBV7-9 and TRBJ1-2; tentatively, D is TRBD1 (6 bases). The CDR3 consists of 13 residues. Trimming pared 1 base from V and 8 bases from J, leaving 11 bases between. CDR1 and CDR2 from the germline V gene are SEHNR and FQNEAQ (reference sequence). In nucleotides, the CDR3 is TGTGCCAGCAGCTTAGGAGGGGGAACGGGCTACACCTTC. Its translation is CASSLGGGTGYTF.

This sequence joins TRBV18 and TRBJ2-5; 10 bases are shared with TRBD2. The CDR3 is 13 residues long. V gave up 5 bases and J gave up 5 bases; unmatched junction bases: 2. Germline V gene data show CDR1 as KGHSH and CDR2 as LQKENI. CDR3 sequence reads: CASSSSGGETQYF. CDR3 sequence (DNA): TGTGCCAGCTCATCTAGCGGGGGTGAGACCCAGTACTTC.

V and J are TRBV4-1 and TRBJ1-6; D is unclear. The CDR3 sequence is 16 residues long. Germline V gene data show CDR1 as MGHRA and CDR2 as YSYEKL. Trimming stripped 4 bases from V and 7 bases from J, with 17 bases between. CDR3 loop: CASSLPRGSQNSPLHF. Here the CDR3 DNA reads TGCGCCAGCAGCCTCCCCCGAGGCTCCCAAAATTCACCCCTCCACTTT.

The chain couples TRBV28 to TRBJ2-3; 12 bases fit TRBD2. This CDR3 is 19 amino acids long. Per the germline V gene, CDR1 is MDHEN and CDR2 is SYDVKM. V lost 2 bases, J lost 0 bases, and 9 bases stayed unmatched. This chain's CDR3 is CASSLIPLAGGRSTDTQYF. The DNA for the CDR3 is TGTGCCAGCAGTTTAATCCCTCTAGCGGGGGGGCGGAGCACAGATACGCAGTATTTT.

The CDR3 sequence is CASSDGQGKYNEQFF. The DNA for the CDR3 is TGTGCCAGCAGCGACGGACAGGGGAAATACAATGAGCAGTTCTTC. The rearrangement joins TRBV7-2 to TRBJ2-1; TRBD1 aligns across 9 bases. Trimming took 5 bases from V and 4 from J; bases not matched to a gene: 6. The CDR3 loop spans 15 amino acids. Germline CDR1 reads SGHTA; CDR2 reads FQGNSA.

This sequence joins TRBV7-8 and TRBJ2-1; TRBD2 matches at 8 bases. The CDR3 length is 18 residues. From germline, CDR1 is SGHVS and CDR2 FQNEAQ. V trimming: 2 bases; J trimming: 9 bases; junction bases outside the gene matches: 18. CDR3 sequence reads: CASSLLPGGSGISIEQFF. The CDR3 DNA sequence: TGTGCCAGCAGCTTACTCCCCGGGGGTAGCGGGATTTCTATTGAGCAGTTCTTC. The full variable domain, rest sourced from reference TRBV7-8 and TRBJ2-1, is GAGVSQSPRYKVAKRGQDVALRCDPISGHVSLFWYQQALGQGPEFLTYFQNEAQLDKSGLPSDRFFAERPEGSVSTLKIQRTQQEDSAVYLCASSLLPGGSGISIEQFFGPGTRLTVL.

CDR3: CASSSTGLWEQFF. The CDR3 DNA sequence: TGTGCCAGCAGCTCGACAGGGCTTTGGGAGCAGTTCTTC. The chain couples TRBV11-2 to TRBJ2-1; 7 bases line up with TRBD1. The germline V gene has CDR1 SGHAT and CDR2 FQNNGV. The CDR3 runs to 13 residues. The V gene end was trimmed by 4 bases and the J gene end by 10 bases; junction bases not matched to a gene: 7.

This clone was found a few times. The chain has TRBV27 and TRBJ1-2, with TRBD1 identical over 10 bases. This CDR3 contains 16 residues. Looked up from germline, CDR1 is MNHEY and CDR2 is SMNVEV (reference sequence). Trimming at V came to 6 bases and at J to 1 base, leaving 8 bases not matched to a gene. CDR3 nucleotides: TGTGCCAGCAGCGCCGGGACAGGGGTCAATAACTATGGCTACACCTTC. Amino acids: CASSAGTGVNNYGYTF.

V and J are TRBV28 and TRBJ1-5; TRBD1 is a possible D gene (6 bases). V lost 7 bases, J lost 0 bases, and 28 bases lay in between. This CDR3 has 20 amino acids. CDR1 and CDR2 from the germline V gene are MDHEN and SYDVKM. The CDR3 loop reads CASTRRGSGVLGASNQPQHF. The DNA for the CDR3 is TGTGCCAGCACCCGAAGGGGGTCAGGGGTGTTGGGAGCTAGCAATCAGCCCCAGCATTTT.

The V call is TRBV18, the J call TRBJ2-3; D might be TRBD2 (6 bases). CDR3 size: 16 residues. V dropped 3 bases and J dropped 2 bases, with 15 bases sitting between them. From germline, CDR1 is KGHSH and CDR2 LQKENI. The CDR3 sequence is CASSPWSGSYTDTQYF. CDR3 coding DNA: TGTGCCAGCTCACCTTGGAGCGGGTCTTACACAGATACGCAGTATTTT.

V and J are TRBV7-6 and TRBJ2-1; TRBD2 matches at 13 bases. This CDR3 spans 16 amino acids. V was pared by 5 bases and J by 3 bases, with 4 bases of the junction left unmatched. Germline V gene sequence: CDR1 SGHVS, CDR2 FNYEAQ. CDR3 residues: CASSPRLAGGYNEQFF. CDR3 DNA sequence: TGTGCCAGCAGCCCGCGACTAGCGGGGGGCTACAATGAGCAGTTCTTC.

The chain recombines TRBV3-1 (or the pseudogene TRBV3-2) with TRBJ1-1, with 7 bases fitting TRBD1. CDR1 is LGHDT and CDR2 is YNNKEL in the germline V gene (reference sequence). Trimming at V came to 0 bases and at J to 1 base, leaving 8 bases not matched to a gene. The CDR3 is made up of 17 amino acids. CDR3 nucleotides: TGTGCCAGCAGCCAAGATCCTAGGACAGGAAGGAACACTGAAGCTTTCTTT. As protein: CASSQDPRTGRNTEAFF.